This is a list of T cell receptor beta chains from one sample in a study of T cell responses to AZD1222 COVID-19 vaccine. Measured with immunoSEQ multiplex PCR; TCRdb has only the in-frame clones, and not every one. The repertoire holds under 200,000 clones, with roughly 94% as singletons. The sequencing here drew on peripheral blood, taken on day 0 of AZD1222 vaccination. These receptors originate from an adult in good health. Each CDR3 is given with its conserved first and last residue. A D gene is named only where the DNA matches it firmly. Part of the rows lack a size; the others show once, few, many or a class for expanded clones.

TRBV19	TRBJ2-5	-	TRBD2	CASRASSGRLETQYF	TGTGCCAGTAGGGCGTCTAGCGGGAGGTTGGAGACCCAGTACTTC
TRBV6-5	TRBJ1-5	-	-	CASTKLTDSNQPQHF	TGTGCCAGCACCAAACTAACAGATAGCAATCAGCCCCAGCATTTT
TRBV5-1	TRBJ1-4	-	-	CASSLGASVNEKLFF	TGCGCCAGCAGCTTAGGTGCGTCCGTTAATGAAAAACTGTTTTTT
TRBV4-1	TRBJ1-1	-	-	CASSQDRVVEDTEAFF	TGCGCCAGCAGCCAAGATCGGGTCGTGGAAGACACTGAAGCTTTCTTT
TRBV10-1	TRBJ2-1	-	-	CASSEDMGPNIEQFF	TGCGCCAGCAGTGAGGACATGGGACCAAATATTGAGCAGTTCTTC
TRBV5-1	TRBJ1-1	-	TRBD1	CASSRGPLDTEAFF	TGCGCCAGCAGTAGGGGGCCACTCGACACTGAAGCTTTCTTT
TRBV13	TRBJ1-2	once	TRBD1	CASSLGTDYGYTF	TGTGCCAGCAGCCTGGGGACAGACTATGGCTACACCTTC
TRBV5-1	TRBJ2-1	once	-	CASSHRDNEQFF	TGCGCCAGCAGCCACAGGGACAATGAGCAGTTCTTC
TRBV28	TRBJ2-4	-	-	CASSALDYRIQYF	TGTGCCAGCAGTGCTCTGGACTACCGCATTCAGTACTTC
TRBV10-3	TRBJ1-1	-	-	CAISGLGGVQAFF	TGTGCCATCAGTGGTCTTGGAGGGGTTCAGGCTTTCTTT
TRBV5-4	TRBJ1-2	-	-	CASSLGDPTYGYTF	TGTGCCAGCAGCCTAGGGGACCCTACCTATGGCTACACCTTC
TRBV27	TRBJ2-7	-	TRBD2	CASSPRVAGNYEQYF	TGTGCCAGCAGTCCCCGGGTAGCGGGGAACTACGAGCAGTACTTC
TRBV3-1/TRBV3-2	TRBJ1-3	-	-	CASSQGSSGNTIYF	TGTGCCAGCAGCCAAGGCAGCTCTGGAAACACCATATATTTT
TRBV15	TRBJ2-7	-	TRBD1	CATSRPRTGDHEQYF	TGTGCCACCAGCAGACCTCGGACAGGGGACCACGAGCAGTACTTC
TRBV2	TRBJ1-1	-	-	CASSRGSGTEAFF	TGTGCCAGCAGTCGAGGGTCAGGCACTGAAGCTTTCTTT
TRBV5-4	TRBJ1-2	-	-	CASSFSSGSNYGYTF	TGTGCCAGCAGCTTCTCCTCGGGGTCGAACTATGGCTACACCTTC
TRBV6-5	TRBJ1-2	once	-	CASSSSQGPRYTF	TGTGCCAGCAGTTCCAGTCAGGGGCCTCGCTACACCTTC
TRBV10-3	TRBJ2-7	-	-	CAMGASRDEQYF	TGTGCCATGGGGGCAAGTCGGGACGAGCAGTACTTC
TRBV7-8	TRBJ1-4	-	TRBD1	CASSLASVPLVGRGGEKLFF	TGTGCCAGCAGCTTAGCGTCCGTCCCTCTGGTGGGGCGAGGGGGCGAAAAACTGTTTTTT
TRBV6-4	TRBJ2-1	-	-	CASSGQNEDEQFF	TGTGCCAGCAGTGGTCAGAACGAAGATGAGCAGTTCTTC
TRBV5-5	TRBJ2-1	-	TRBD2	CASSLGLAGMGQFF	TGTGCCAGCAGCTTGGGGCTAGCGGGAATGGGGCAGTTCTTC
TRBV7-2	TRBJ1-2	-	-	CASSARALLNYGYTF	TGTGCCAGCAGCGCACGGGCCCTATTAAACTATGGCTACACCTTC